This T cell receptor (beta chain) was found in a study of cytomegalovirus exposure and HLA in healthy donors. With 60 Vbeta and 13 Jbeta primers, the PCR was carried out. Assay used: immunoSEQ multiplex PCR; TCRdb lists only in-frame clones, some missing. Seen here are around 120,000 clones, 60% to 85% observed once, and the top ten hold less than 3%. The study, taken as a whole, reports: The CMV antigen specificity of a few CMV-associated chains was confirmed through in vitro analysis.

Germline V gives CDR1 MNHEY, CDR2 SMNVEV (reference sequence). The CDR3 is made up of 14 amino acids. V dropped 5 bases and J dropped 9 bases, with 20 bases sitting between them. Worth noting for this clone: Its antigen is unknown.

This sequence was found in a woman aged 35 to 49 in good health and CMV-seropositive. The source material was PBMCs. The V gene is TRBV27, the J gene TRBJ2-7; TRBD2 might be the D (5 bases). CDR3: CASSPLSPTGLQYF. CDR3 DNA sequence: TGTGCCAGCAGTCCGCTCTCCCCCACGGGATTGCAGTACTTC.